This T cell receptor (beta chain) appears in the sequencing data of a study of vaccination effects on CD4 cells after COVID-19. The data were produced by immunoSEQ multiplex PCR, yet TCRdb's version contains in-frame clones alone and is incomplete. The sample carries around 66,000 clones, 70% to 75% recorded once. CDR3 size: 15 residues. Germline V gives CDR1 MNHEY, CDR2 SMNVEV (reference sequence). V shed 1 base and J shed 0 bases, with 9 bases lying between them. CD4+ T cell isolation took place after approximately 11 days of culture. All study participants received two doses of BNT162b2 or mRNA-1273 vaccine. By sample share, this clone is medium-sized. Its antigen remains unknown.

Sequencing was performed on CD4+ T cells from PBMCs cultured without peptide, taken after COVID-19 vaccination. This TCR derives from a human donor who received a COVID-19 vaccine. V and J are TRBV27 and TRBJ1-1; D is undetermined. The CDR3 DNA follows: TGTGCCAGCAGTTTATTCGCTGGGGTGAACACTGAAGCTTTCTTT. This encodes CASSLFAGVNTEAFF.